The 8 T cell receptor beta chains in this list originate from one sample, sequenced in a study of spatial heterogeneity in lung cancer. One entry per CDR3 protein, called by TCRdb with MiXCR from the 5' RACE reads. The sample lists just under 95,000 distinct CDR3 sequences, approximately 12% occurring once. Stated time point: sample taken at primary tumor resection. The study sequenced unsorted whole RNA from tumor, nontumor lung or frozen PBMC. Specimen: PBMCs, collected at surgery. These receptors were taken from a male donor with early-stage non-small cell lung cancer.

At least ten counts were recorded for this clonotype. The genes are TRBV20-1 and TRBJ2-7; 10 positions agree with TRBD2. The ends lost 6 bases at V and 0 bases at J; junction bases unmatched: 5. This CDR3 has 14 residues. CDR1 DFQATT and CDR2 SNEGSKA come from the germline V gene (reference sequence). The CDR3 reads CSAMGLASSYEQYF. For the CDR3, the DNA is TGCAGTGCAATGGGACTAGCGAGCTCCTACGAGCAGTACTTC.

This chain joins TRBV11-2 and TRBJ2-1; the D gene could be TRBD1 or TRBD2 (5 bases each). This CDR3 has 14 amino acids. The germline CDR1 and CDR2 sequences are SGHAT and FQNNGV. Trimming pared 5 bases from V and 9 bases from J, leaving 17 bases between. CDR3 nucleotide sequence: TGTGCCAGCAGCCCACGGACGAGGGGAGTTGAGCAGTTCTTC. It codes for CASSPRTRGVEQFF.

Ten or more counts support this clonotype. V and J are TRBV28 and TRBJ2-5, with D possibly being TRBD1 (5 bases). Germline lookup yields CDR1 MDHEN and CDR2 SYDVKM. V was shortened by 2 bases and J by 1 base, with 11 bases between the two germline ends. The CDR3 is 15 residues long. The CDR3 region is CASSLATESQETQYF. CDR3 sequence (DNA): TGTGCCAGCAGTTTAGCGACAGAAAGCCAAGAGACCCAGTACTTC.

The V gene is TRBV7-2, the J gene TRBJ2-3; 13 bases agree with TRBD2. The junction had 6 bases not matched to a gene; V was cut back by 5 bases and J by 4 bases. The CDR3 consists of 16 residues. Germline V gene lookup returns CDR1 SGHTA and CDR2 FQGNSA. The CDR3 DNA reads TGTGCCAGCAGCCTAGGACTAGCGGGAGCATCAGATACGCAGTATTTT. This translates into CASSLGLAGASDTQYF.

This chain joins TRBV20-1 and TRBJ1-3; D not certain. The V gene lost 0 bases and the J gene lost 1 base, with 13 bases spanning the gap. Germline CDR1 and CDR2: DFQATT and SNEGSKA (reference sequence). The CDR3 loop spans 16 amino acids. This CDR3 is CSARDSGAVSGNTIYF. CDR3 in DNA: TGCAGTGCTAGAGATTCGGGTGCTGTGTCTGGAAACACCATATATTTT.

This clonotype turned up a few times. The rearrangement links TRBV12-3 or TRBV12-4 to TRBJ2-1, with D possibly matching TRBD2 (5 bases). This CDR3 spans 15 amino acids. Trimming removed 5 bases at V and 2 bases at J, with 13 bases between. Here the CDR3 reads CASSQSGATYNEQFF. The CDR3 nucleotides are TGTGCCAGCAGTCAAAGCGGAGCGACCTACAATGAGCAGTTCTTC.

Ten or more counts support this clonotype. CDR3 nucleotide sequence: TGTGCCAGCAGTTTGACAGCTTATGGCTACACCTTC. This sequence encodes CASSLTAYGYTF. V is TRBV12-3 or TRBV12-4 and J is TRBJ1-2, with D possibly TRBD1 on 5 matching bases. V gave up 3 bases and J gave up 5 bases, with 7 bases separating them. CDR3 length: 12 amino acids.

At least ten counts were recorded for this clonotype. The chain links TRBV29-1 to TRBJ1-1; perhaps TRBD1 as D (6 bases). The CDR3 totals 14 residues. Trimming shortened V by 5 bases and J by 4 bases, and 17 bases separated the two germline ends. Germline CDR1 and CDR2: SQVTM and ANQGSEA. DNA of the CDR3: TGCAGCGTTCAGGGGCCCAACCCCAGCACTGAAGCTTTCTTT. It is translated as CSVQGPNPSTEAFF. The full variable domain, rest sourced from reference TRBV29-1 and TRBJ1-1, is SAVISQKPSRDICQRGTSLTIQCQVDSQVTMMFWYRQQPGQSLTLIATANQGSEATYESGFVIDKFPISRPNLTFSTLTVSNMSPEDSSIYLCSVQGPNPSTEAFFGQGTRLTVV.